Listed here are 29 T cell receptor beta chains from one sample, sequenced in a study of T cell responses to AZD1222 COVID-19 vaccine (dated by TCRdb to the early 2020s). The time point label, read with the paper, signifies: about 28 days (+/-7) after the second vaccine dose. Receptor amplification or capture employed the immunoSEQ multiplex PCR assay. TCRdb holds this immuneACCESS table with in-frame rearrangements only. Some clones are missing; in checked studies, unresolved V genes explain under half, and the rest has no known cause. Present in this sample are 110,000 or so clones, 80% to 90% of which were seen just once. The ten largest make up 6.5% to 7.5% of the sample. Sample: peripheral blood, taken 28 days after the second AZD1222 dose. Receptors originate from an adult who received the AZD1222 COVID-19 vaccine.

The V and J genes are TRBV18 and TRBJ1-3; 7 positions agree with TRBD1. This CDR3 region has 17 residues. With V trimmed by 3 bases and J by 0 bases, 8 bases remained unmatched. The germline gives CDR1 KGHSH, CDR2 LQKENI. The CDR3 DNA sequence: TGTGCCAGCTCACCTACCGGACAGGCGAGCTCTGGAAACACCATATATTTT. This gives the protein CASSPTGQASSGNTIYF. Drawing the rest from reference TRBV18 and TRBJ1-3, the complete variable domain is NAGVMQNPRHLVRRRGQEARLRCSPMKGHSHVYWYRQLPEEGLKFMVYLQKENIIDESGMPKERFSAEFPKEGPSILRIQQVVRGDSAAYFCASSPTGQASSGNTIYFGEGSWLTVV.

The genes are TRBV7-9 and TRBJ1-2; D gene uncertain. Between the trimmed V and J ends, which lost 5 bases and 3 bases, there was a span of 13 bases. This CDR3 is 14 amino acids long. Germline V gene sequence: CDR1 SEHNR, CDR2 FQNEAQ (reference sequence). The CDR3 loop reads CASSAGPEYYGYTF. CDR3 nucleotide sequence: TGTGCCAGCAGCGCCGGACCGGAATACTATGGCTACACCTTC.

The chain joins TRBV19 to TRBJ1-1; D perhaps matches TRBD1 (6 bases). The CDR3 loop spans 15 amino acids. CDR1 LNHDA and CDR2 SQIVND come from the germline V gene (reference sequence). The germline V and J ends were trimmed by 3 bases and 1 base, with 12 bases remaining between them. This chain's CDR3 is CASSMGGQRNTEAFF. The CDR3 nucleotides read TGTGCCAGTAGTATGGGAGGACAGAGGAACACTGAAGCTTTCTTT.

The CDR3, as DNA: TGTGCCAGCAGCTTACTTGGGCAGGGTAAGGGCTACACCTTC. It specifies CASSLLGQGKGYTF. The chain joins TRBV13 to TRBJ1-2; weak D call: TRBD1 (5 bases). CDR3 size: 14 residues. The V gene lost 2 bases and the J gene lost 8 bases, with 15 bases spanning the gap. Germline-derived CDR1 and CDR2 are PRHDT and FYEKMQ (reference sequence).

The gene calls are TRBV29-1 and TRBJ2-2, with TRBD1 matching over 9 bases. The length of the CDR3 is 16 residues. Germline CDR1 reads SQVTM; CDR2 reads ANQGSEA. Trimming cost V 6 bases and J 4 bases; bases outside gene matches: 12. Here the CDR3 DNA reads TGCAGCGTACTATACCCCCAGACAGGGGGCACCGGGGAGCTGTTTTTT. Its translation: CSVLYPQTGGTGELFF.

The V gene is TRBV6-6, the J gene TRBJ2-1; D is undetermined. CDR1 MNHNY and CDR2 SVGAGI come from the germline V gene (reference sequence). The CDR3 has 14 amino acids. V lost 6 bases to trimming and J lost 5 bases, with 14 bases between them. The CDR3 is CASRKYRAHNEQFF. The CDR3 bases are TGTGCCAGCAGGAAATACCGGGCCCACAATGAGCAGTTCTTC.

The chain couples TRBV29-1 to TRBJ2-3; 8 nucleotides line up with TRBD2. Germline CDR1 is SQVTM and CDR2 is ANQGSEA. The CDR3 extends over 15 amino acids. J was trimmed by 0 bases and V by 4 bases; bases with no gene match: 6. The CDR3: CSVVVAGGSTDTQYF. In nucleotides, the CDR3 is TGCAGCGTTGTTGTTGCGGGGGGAAGCACAGATACGCAGTATTTT.

The chain links TRBV4-2 to TRBJ2-3; 9 nucleotides agree with TRBD2. There are 16 residues in the CDR3. The germline gives CDR1 LGHNA, CDR2 YNFKEQ. V trimming: 4 bases; J trimming: 3 bases; junction bases outside the gene matches: 8. The CDR3 here is CASSLQAGGATDTQYF. The CDR3 nucleotides are TGTGCCAGCAGCCTACAAGCGGGAGGCGCTACAGATACGCAGTATTTT.

The J gene is TRBJ1-2, the V gene TRBV18; D unresolved. CDR1 and CDR2 (germline): KGHSH, LQKENI. V was shortened by 2 bases and J by 0 bases, with 10 bases between the two germline ends. The CDR3 sequence is 15 residues long. The CDR3 DNA reads as TGTGCCAGCTCACCAAGACGGACGTCTAACTATGGCTACACCTTC. This translates into CASSPRRTSNYGYTF.

V gene TRBV28 combines with J gene TRBJ2-2; 7 nucleotides match TRBD1. The CDR3 loop spans 15 amino acids. Trimming removed 6 bases from V and 5 bases from J; junction bases left unmatched: 9. Per germline, CDR1 MDHEN and CDR2 SYDVKM. CDR3 amino acids: CASRLTGVFTGELFF. The CDR3 coding sequence is TGTGCCAGCAGACTAACAGGGGTTTTTACCGGGGAGCTGTTTTTT.

The chain employs TRBV7-2 and TRBJ2-7; D gene uncertain. The CDR3 has 13 residues. Per the germline V gene, CDR1 is SGHTA and CDR2 is FQGNSA. The V end lost 2 bases, the J end lost 7 bases, and 12 bases lay between the germline ends. In DNA, the CDR3 is TGTGCCAGCAGCTTATCGGCTTCCTGGGAGCAGTACTTC. This gives the protein CASSLSASWEQYF.

The CDR3 DNA follows: TGTGCCAGCAGCCTATTAGGGGAAAAACTGTTTTTT. Translating gives CASSLLGEKLFF. The rearrangement joins TRBV28 to TRBJ1-4; D remains ambiguous. There are 12 residues in the CDR3. CDR1 is MDHEN, CDR2 SYDVKM, per germline. V shed 6 bases and J shed 8 bases, with 10 bases lying between them.

This sequence joins TRBV4-1 and TRBJ2-7; D ambiguous. From germline, CDR1 is MGHRA and CDR2 YSYEKL. The V and J ends lost 3 bases and 2 bases respectively, with 14 bases between them. The CDR3 runs to 15 residues. CDR3 nucleotide sequence: TGCGCCAGCAGCCAGGGGTGGACGGAACCCTACGAGCAGTACTTC. It specifies CASSQGWTEPYEQYF.

This chain uses TRBV6-5 with TRBJ1-2; 8 nucleotides line up with TRBD1. Germline loops: CDR1 MNHEY, CDR2 SVGAGI. The CDR3 loop spans 14 amino acids. With V trimmed by 9 bases and J by 4 bases, 10 bases remained unmatched. The DNA for the CDR3 is TGTGCCAGTACGGACAGGGAAGAAAGCTATGGCTACACCTTC. This gives the protein CASTDREESYGYTF.

The chain is built from TRBV24-1 and TRBJ2-7; D uncertain. Germline CDR1 is KGHDR and CDR2 is SFDVKD. The CDR3 consists of 10 residues. Trimming took 9 bases from V and 6 from J, leaving 8 bases between them. Written as DNA, the CDR3 is TGTGCCACCCCCCCGCGCGAGCAGTACTTC. It codes for CATPPREQYF.

The V gene is TRBV5-6, the J gene TRBJ2-1; no reliable D call. The CDR3 runs to 15 residues. V dropped 2 bases and J dropped 3 bases, with 12 bases sitting between them. Germline CDR1 SGHDT, CDR2 YYEEEE. The CDR3 spells CASSFPSLGYNEQFF. As DNA, the CDR3 is TGTGCCAGCAGCTTCCCTAGTCTCGGCTACAATGAGCAGTTCTTC.

V and J are TRBV15 and TRBJ2-5; possibly TRBD1 or TRBD2 for D (5 bases each). CDR1 is LNHNV and CDR2 is YYDKDF in the germline V gene (reference sequence). V was shortened by 9 bases and J by 5 bases, with 16 bases between the two germline ends. This CDR3 is built from 13 residues. The CDR3 loop reads CATRGDAGETQYF. In DNA, the CDR3 is TGTGCCACTCGAGGGGACGCGGGCGAGACCCAGTACTTC.

V is TRBV28 and J is TRBJ1-2; D unresolved. The V end lost 1 base, the J end lost 2 bases, and 11 bases lay between the germline ends. Germline V gene data show CDR1 as MDHEN and CDR2 as SYDVKM. The CDR3 spans 15 residues. The CDR3 DNA is TGTGCCAGCAGTTTATTATCTCCGGGAAACTATGGCTACACCTTC. Translated: CASSLLSPGNYGYTF.

The V call is TRBV11-2, the J call TRBJ2-7; D is unresolved. Trimming left V 2 bases short and J 0 bases short, with 11 bases between. The germline V gene has CDR1 SGHAT and CDR2 FQNNGV. The length of the CDR3 is 15 residues. The CDR3 here is CASSLISLSSYEQYF. CDR3 coding DNA: TGTGCCAGCAGCTTAATTTCTTTGAGCTCCTACGAGCAGTACTTC.

The chain carries TRBV5-6 and TRBJ1-1, with D unclear. V gave up 1 base and J gave up 3 bases, with 7 bases separating them. This CDR3 is 13 amino acids long. CDR1 SGHDT and CDR2 YYEEEE come from the germline V gene. CDR3 residues: CASSLWTDTEAFF. Here the CDR3 DNA reads TGTGCCAGCAGCTTGTGGACGGACACTGAAGCTTTCTTT.

This rearrangement joins TRBV7-9 to TRBJ1-1, with D maybe TRBD1 (5 bases). CDR3 length equals 18 residues. CDR1 is SEHNR, CDR2 FQNEAQ, per germline (reference sequence). Between the trimmed V and J ends, which lost 5 bases and 1 base, there was a span of 23 bases. The CDR3 DNA reads as TGTGCCAGCAGCCGGGGGACTATACCGCGGGCGGGGAACACTGAAGCTTTCTTT. Protein sequence: CASSRGTIPRAGNTEAFF.

The V and J genes are TRBV2 and TRBJ1-6; D possibly corresponds to TRBD1 (5 bases). The length of the CDR3 is 11 residues. The V and J ends lost 4 bases and 18 bases respectively, with 13 bases between them. From germline, CDR1 is SNHLY and CDR2 FYNNEI. DNA of the CDR3: TGTGCCAGCAGTGTGGGGCAGGCCCGCCACTTT. Its protein product is CASSVGQARHF.

The V gene is TRBV12-3 or TRBV12-4, the J gene TRBJ2-7, with TRBD1 identical over 8 bases. Germline trimming cut 1 base from V and 5 bases from J; bases unmatched to any gene: 1. The CDR3 length is 13 residues. CDR3 in amino acids: CASSLDRGDEQYF. The CDR3 nucleotides read TGTGCCAGCAGTTTAGACAGGGGGGACGAGCAGTACTTC.

This clone appeared a few times. The V gene is TRBV11-3, the J gene TRBJ2-3, with D possibly called TRBD1 or TRBD2 (7 bases each). Germline CDR1 reads SGHNT; CDR2 reads YENEEA. CDR3 length: 19 amino acids. V lost 0 bases and J lost 3, with 22 bases in between. The DNA for the CDR3 is TGTGCCAGCAGCTTAGATGCTCCAGGGGGGGCGCAGAGGACAGATACGCAGTATTTT. Translated: CASSLDAPGGAQRTDTQYF.

The chain links TRBV3-1 (or the pseudogene TRBV3-2) to TRBJ1-3, with no clear D. The V end lost 4 bases, the J end lost 0 bases, and 7 bases lay between the germline ends. Germline values: CDR1 LGHDT, CDR2 YNNKEL (reference sequence). This CDR3 comprises 14 residues. The DNA of the CDR3 is TGTGCCAGCAGCCCAGAAAGCTCTGGAAACACCATATATTTT. Its protein is CASSPESSGNTIYF.

Concerning this clone: The junction and the germline gene differ at one end; a read error may be behind it. The chain recombines TRBV29-1 with TRBJ1-1, with 7 bases fitting TRBD1. Germline CDR1 reads SQVTM; CDR2 reads ANQGSEA. This CDR3 is built from 14 residues. The CDR3 spells CSVEDKGGRATGYF. The CDR3, as DNA: TGCAGCGTTGAAGATAAAGGGGGCAGGGCCACTGGGTACTTT.

This chain connects TRBV11-3 to TRBJ2-5, with 15 positions matching TRBD2. This CDR3 is built from 19 residues. V lost 6 bases to trimming and J lost 5 bases; unmatched junction nucleotides: 16. Germline CDR1 reads SGHNT; CDR2 reads YENEEA. As DNA, the CDR3 is TGTGCCAGCAGACAGGGACTAGCGGGAGGTGGGGGTGCGTGGGAGACCCAGTACTTC. Amino acids: CASRQGLAGGGGAWETQYF.

The genes are TRBV3-1 (or the pseudogene TRBV3-2) and TRBJ2-1; no clear D. Trimming stripped 5 bases from V and 0 bases from J, with 11 bases between. This CDR3 has 15 amino acids. Looked up from germline, CDR1 is LGHDT and CDR2 is YNNKEL (reference sequence). The CDR3 region is CASSIAESSYNEQFF. The CDR3 DNA is TGTGCCAGCAGCATAGCCGAGAGCTCCTACAATGAGCAGTTCTTC.

The chain carries TRBV11-1 and TRBJ1-1; no reliable D call. Trimming cost V 0 bases and J 0 bases, with 8 bases left between them. In germline, CDR1 is SGHAT, CDR2 FQDESV (reference sequence). The CDR3 is 15 residues long. In DNA, the CDR3 is TGTGCCAGCAGCTTAGCTGGCGGGTTGAACACTGAAGCTTTCTTT. Protein: CASSLAGGLNTEAFF. Combining the CDR3 with reference TRBV11-1 and TRBJ1-1 gives the whole variable domain EAEVAQSPRYKITEKSQAVAFWCDPISGHATLYWYRQILGQGPELLVQFQDESVVDDSQLPKDRFSAERLKGVDSTLKIQPAELGDSAMYLCASSLAGGLNTEAFFGQGTRLTVV.